Here is one T cell receptor beta chain with its context. The clone's antigen remains unknown. No much larger clone exists at a distance of one base, and base qualities are not known. The germline ends are 12 bases apart after V is trimmed by 3 bases and J by 9 bases. CDR1 and CDR2, per the germline V gene, are SGHTA and FQGNSA. The CDR3 starts with the cysteine, ends with the phenylalanine, and has 12 residues. The sequence is cut down to CDR3 DNA, 36 bases in frame from base 1. The protocol used for the library was UMI-ligation and nested PCR. The beta constant-region primer consisted of an equimolar mixture of two oligonucleotides that together covered TRBC1 and TRBC2. Four rounds of PCR were used to amplify ligated cDNA, with nested alpha and beta constant-region primers being used together with the SP2 primer. T4 RNA ligase 1 ligated a single-stranded oligonucleotide carrying the SP2 primer and a 12-nucleotide UMI to the cDNA 3' end. The ligation reaction was incubated at 16°C for roughly 18-25 hours. To avoid over-amplification, PCR2 was usually performed as a SYBR Green qPCR and halted once a predetermined threshold was reached. Agencourt AMPure XP magnetic beads were used for all purifications after the first. Libraries were quantified by Qubit and checked on a TapeStation, where a main peak was expected near 650 bp. Pooled libraries were sequenced on an Illumina MiSeq using v2 2x251 paired-end kits, and typically roughly 0.85-2.1 million reads were obtained per sample. Each sample library was pooled at approximately 4.2 nM, and about 5-8% PhiX was included to improve cluster recognition. The original methods were these. Using tag matching that tolerated one base-pair mismatch, Decombinator assigned V and J genes to FASTQ reads that had been processed by Demultiplexor. Collapsinator relied on UMIs to fix sequencing errors as well as frequency errors caused by PCR heterogeneity. TCRs were translated and CDR3s were extracted from the conserved cysteine to the FGXG phenylalanine by CDR3Translator, with non-productive sequences being flagged. Gini, Shannon entropy and inverse Simpson indices were computed after subsampling the repertoires to the same number of UMI-defined TCRs. Clonotype abundance distributions were fitted to a power law by maximum likelihood within the linear range. For one naive CD8 sample, the pipeline and MIGEC produced similar UMI counts, unique TCR numbers and clonal distributions. The repertoires were searched for roughly 7,000 CMV-associated CDR3 sequences that had been compiled from VDJdb and a published dataset. The public reads were run again by TCRdb, first through fastp at Q25 and then through MiXCR, and only productive beta chains were kept. One record per CDR3 amino acid sequence lists the most common genes and DNA. The V and J calls reflect TCRdb's pipeline rather than the authors' work. In this sample the table shows around 130,000 distinct CDR3 sequences, around 35% of which occur a single time. The top ten clones comprise less than 1% of the sample.

The data were obtained in a study of naive and memory T cell subsets listed by TCRdb under 2017. With regard to the full study: Sorted naive and memory T cell subsets from peripheral blood were analyzed in the study using a UMI-based, open-source pipeline for TCR alpha and beta sequencing. IgG serology results and the functional CMV T cell responses were in complete agreement. RNA was DNase-treated and reverse transcribed with TCR constant-region primers, mostly using SuperScript III. Study-wide findings and limitations: TCR abundance followed a power law with an exponent that was different for naive and memory subsets but consistent across the three individuals. After error correction, over 95% of naive TCR sequences appeared only once, giving much steeper abundance distributions than memory subsets. In both CD4 and CD8 cells, a rise in Gini index and a fall in Shannon and inverse Simpson diversity were observed from naive through CM, EM and EMRA. The repertoire findings for the naive and memory subsets could not be validated against a ground truth, as none was available. RNA-based TCR counts may be influenced by expression changes linked to T cell activation and differentiation. Clonotypes were defined as single alpha or beta chain sequences, not paired alpha/beta receptors.

Separate amplification of TCR alpha and beta chain libraries was performed from the second PCR step onward. The CMV status of each donor was determined by measuring IFNgamma production from CD4+ T cells after fresh PBMCs had been stimulated overnight with CMV viral lysate. CD4 T cells were positively selected with Miltenyi beads, followed by positive selection of CD8 T cells from the CD4-negative fraction. Cells stained for CD3, CD4, CD8, CD45RA, CD27 and a live/dead dye were sorted on a BD Aria II into four subsets by CD45RA and CD27. A few healthy volunteers provided blood, and the blood of each volunteer was split into CD4 and CD8 T cells and then into four differentiation subsets. Roughly 120 ml of peripheral blood was collected from each donor, and PBMC were isolated from the blood using Ficoll-Paque PLUS density-gradient centrifugation. The sorted cells were lysed in RLT buffer, after which RNA was extracted using a Qiagen RNeasy kit and kept at -80 degrees C.

This chain joins TRBV7-2 to TRBJ2-7; the D segment cannot be called with confidence. The sequenced material came from central memory CD4+ T cells from blood. Interpreted using the paper, the cell subset or site label stands for: central memory, CD45RA- CD27+. This TCR was sampled from a human donor in good health. For the CDR3, the sequence is CASSFKQTRQYF. The nucleotides read TGTGCCAGCAGCTTTAAGCAGACGAGGCAGTACTTC.